This T cell receptor (beta chain) was documented in a study of patients and donors after allogeneic stem cell transplantation. Germline CDR1 is SGHAT and CDR2 is FQNNGV. The CDR3 extends over 13 amino acids. Trimming removed 5 bases from V and 5 bases from J; junction bases left unmatched: 5. This clonotype was counted only a few times. Each CDR3 protein is one row after TCRdb ran MiXCR on the RT-PCR reads. The data show under 200,000 distinct CDR3 sequences, around 28% seen once. This TCR derives from a human donor who was either an allogeneic HSCT recipient or a stem cell or donor lymphocyte infusion donor (not recorded which). It is not recorded whose cells these are; they may come from a transplant donor. The sample was blood, either unsorted or a sorted T cell fraction (not recorded which). The genes are TRBV11-2 and TRBJ2-7, with 8 bases that match TRBD1. This chain's CDR3 is CASSQRQGNEQYF. In DNA, the CDR3 is TGTGCCAGCAGCCAACGACAGGGGAACGAGCAGTACTTC. The full variable domain, rest sourced from reference TRBV11-2 and TRBJ2-7, is EAGVAQSPRYKIIEKRQSVAFWCNPISGHATLYWYQQILGQGPKLLIQFQNNGVVDDSQLPKDRFSAERLKGVDSTLKIQPAKLEDSAVYLCASSQRQGNEQYFGPGTRLTVT.